Listed here are 15 T cell receptor beta chains from one sample, sequenced in a study of cytomegalovirus exposure and HLA in healthy donors. 60 Vbeta and 13 Jbeta primers were used in PCR. Profiled with immunoSEQ multiplex PCR; TCRdb holds only in-frame clones, not every one. The sample includes approximately 170,000 clones, around four fifths seen only once; the top ten take roughly 7.5%. Material for sequencing was PBMCs. The receptors were gathered from a male donor in good health and CMV-seropositive.

The chain couples TRBV5-5 to TRBJ2-7; 11 nucleotides line up with TRBD1. The CDR3 contains 15 residues. Germline trimming cut 5 bases from V and 3 bases from J; bases unmatched to any gene: 7. CDR1 and CDR2 (germline): SGHKS, YYEKEE (reference sequence). The CDR3 here is CASSSGTGGFYEQYF. The CDR3 DNA reads TGTGCCAGCAGTTCCGGGACAGGGGGTTTCTACGAGCAGTACTTC.

V is TRBV5-1 and J is TRBJ2-3; TRBD1 agrees at 8 bases. The CDR3 length is 15 residues. The V gene end was trimmed by 3 bases and the J gene end by 5 bases; junction bases not matched to a gene: 8. CDR1 is SGHRS, CDR2 YFSETQ, per germline. The CDR3 spells CASSSGQGSGDTQYF. CDR3 nucleotides: TGCGCCAGCAGCTCCGGACAGGGCTCCGGAGATACGCAGTATTTT.

This chain connects TRBV13 to TRBJ1-1, with D unresolved. This CDR3 contains 16 residues. Trimming took off 1 base at V and 8 bases at J, with 20 bases between the two ends. Germline CDR1 is PRHDT and CDR2 is FYEKMQ (reference sequence). CDR3 bases: TGTGCCAGCAGCTTAGAGGTACCAAGGCAGGCCCCGGAAGCTTTCTTT. This codes for CASSLEVPRQAPEAFF.

The rearrangement links TRBV5-1 to TRBJ1-1; 8 bases are shared with TRBD1. CDR1 is SGHRS, CDR2 YFSETQ, per germline. The CDR3 contains 18 residues. With 0 bases clipped from V and 5 bases from J, the junction kept 15 bases outside the gene matches. In DNA, the CDR3 is TGCGCCAGCAGCTTGGGCCCTGGACAGGGAGTCCTTTCTACTGAAGCTTTCTTT. It translates to CASSLGPGQGVLSTEAFF.

This chain uses TRBV19 with TRBJ1-1, with 8 bases aligning to TRBD1. Trimming cost V 5 bases and J 3 bases; bases outside gene matches: 2. The CDR3 is 13 residues long. The germline V gene encodes CDR1 LNHDA and CDR2 SQIVND (reference sequence). The CDR3 sequence: CASSSDRDTEAFF. The CDR3 DNA reads TGTGCCAGTAGTTCGGACAGGGACACTGAAGCTTTCTTT.

This chain connects TRBV19 to TRBJ2-5; D perhaps matches TRBD1 (5 bases). The CDR3 totals 15 residues. V gave up 4 bases and J gave up 2 bases, with 14 bases separating them. Germline V lookup: CDR1 LNHDA, CDR2 SQIVND (reference sequence). CDR3 sequence reads: CASSRQGGSQETQYF. In DNA form, the CDR3 reads TGTGCCAGTAGTAGGCAGGGCGGAAGTCAAGAGACCCAGTACTTC. The complete variable domain, with remaining parts taken from reference TRBV19 and TRBJ2-5, reads DGGITQSPKYLFRKEGQNVTLSCEQNLNHDAMYWYRQDPGQGLRLIYYSQIVNDFQKGDIAEGYSVSREKKESFPLTVTSAQKNPTAFYLCASSRQGGSQETQYFGPGTRLLVL.

The V and J genes are TRBV9 and TRBJ1-3; maybe TRBD1 (6 bases). Trimming removed 3 bases from V and 7 bases from J, with 17 bases in between. This CDR3 has 15 residues. Germline CDR1 SGDLS, CDR2 YYNGEE. The chain's CDR3 is CASSDDGGARNTIYF. The DNA for the CDR3 is TGTGCCAGCAGCGATGACGGGGGGGCGAGGAACACCATATATTTT.

The chain employs TRBV29-1 and TRBJ2-7; D possibly corresponds to TRBD2 (6 bases). The CDR3 is made up of 11 amino acids. The V end was cut by 4 bases, the J end by 4 bases, with 8 bases between. Germline V CDR1 and CDR2: SQVTM, ANQGSEA. The CDR3 DNA follows: TGCAGCGTTGGAGGAGGGTACGAGCAGTACTTC. Translating gives CSVGGGYEQYF.

V is TRBV27 and J is TRBJ2-3; D is unclear. V was clipped by 5 bases and J by 2 bases, with 8 bases between them. CDR1 and CDR2 (germline): MNHEY, SMNVEV (reference sequence). This CDR3 spans 13 amino acids. Written as DNA, the CDR3 is TGTGCCAGCAGTCCAGTCATCACAGATACGCAGTATTTT. Its translation: CASSPVITDTQYF.

This chain uses TRBV5-6 with TRBJ2-3; possible D gene TRBD1, 7 bases. Trimming took off 4 bases at V and 2 bases at J, with 14 bases between the two ends. CDR1 and CDR2 (germline): SGHDT, YYEEEE. This CDR3 comprises 15 residues. CDR3 amino acids: CASSRGDSLTDTQYF. For the CDR3, the DNA is TGTGCCAGCAGCAGGGGGGACAGTCTCACAGATACGCAGTATTTT.

This chain links TRBV23-1 with TRBJ1-5; a possible D gene is TRBD1 (5 bases). TRBV23-1 is recorded as an ORF, its role being uncertain. Deletions cut 4 bases from V and 8 bases from J, with 12 bases between. This CDR3 is built from 13 residues. CDR3 in amino acids: CASSRNRTKPQHF. The CDR3 DNA is TGCGCCAGCAGTCGGAACAGGACGAAGCCCCAGCATTTT.

This chain uses TRBV2 with TRBJ2-1, with no clear D. V was cut by 7 bases and J by 0 bases, with 10 bases left in between. The CDR3 has 14 amino acids. The germline V gene has CDR1 SNHLY and CDR2 FYNNEI. DNA of the CDR3: TGTGCCAGCATTGGCAGGCCCTCCTACAATGAGCAGTTCTTC. As protein: CASIGRPSYNEQFF.

This chain joins TRBV19 and TRBJ1-1, with D perhaps matching TRBD1 (6 bases). Deletions cut 6 bases from V and 5 bases from J, with 10 bases between. There are 12 residues in the CDR3. Germline-derived CDR1 and CDR2 are LNHDA and SQIVND (reference sequence). CDR3 nucleotide sequence: TGTGCCAGTAGAGATCAGGGGACTGAAGCTTTCTTT. Amino acids: CASRDQGTEAFF.

The V gene is TRBV2, the J gene TRBJ2-1, with 10 bases identical to TRBD2. There are 15 residues in the CDR3. CDR1 is SNHLY, CDR2 FYNNEI, per germline. The J segment lost 4 bases and the V segment lost 8 bases, leaving 8 bases of the junction unmatched. The CDR3 DNA follows: TGTGCCAGCGGGGCGCTAGCGGGGGCTTACAATGAGCAGTTCTTC. It yields the protein CASGALAGAYNEQFF.

This clone has only one observation. The chain carries TRBV7-9 and TRBJ2-3; D is ambiguous. V lost 0 bases, J lost 0 bases, and 13 bases lay in between. This CDR3 is 17 amino acids long. CDR1 and CDR2 (germline): SEHNR, FQNEAQ (reference sequence). Here the CDR3 DNA reads TGTGCCAGCAGCTTAGCGGGCAGGTATTCTAGCACAGATACGCAGTATTTT. Its protein is CASSLAGRYSSTDTQYF.